Below, 6 T cell receptor beta chains from the same sample are listed, as sequenced in a study of radiotherapy plus CTLA-4 blockade in lung cancer. Sequenced by immunoSEQ multiplex PCR; TCRdb stores in-frame clones only, minus some. The sample records nearly 110,000 clones, 70% to 90% being singletons. The sequenced sample was peripheral blood, obtained from a patient treated with radiotherapy plus ipilimumab. Receptors originate from a human donor with non-small cell lung cancer that progressed on radiotherapy plus ipilimumab. Some clones in this sample may be carry-over from other donors' samples.

The V call is TRBV19, the J call TRBJ2-1; 8 bases map to TRBD1. In germline, CDR1 is LNHDA, CDR2 SQIVND (reference sequence). CDR3 length: 16 residues. The V and J ends lost 5 bases and 4 bases, in that order; junction bases with no gene match: 10. CDR3: CASSWGSGTGYNEQFF. The CDR3 DNA reads TGTGCCAGTAGTTGGGGGTCCGGGACAGGATACAATGAGCAGTTCTTC.

The chain recombines TRBV7-2 with TRBJ1-2; the D gene is possibly TRBD1 (5 bases). The germline V gene has CDR1 SGHTA and CDR2 FQGNSA. CDR3 length: 14 amino acids. Trimming removed 3 bases at V and 3 bases at J, with 11 bases between. Here the CDR3 DNA reads TGTGCCAGCAGCTTGAGTAGGGGTGACTATGGCTACACCTTC. This gives the protein CASSLSRGDYGYTF.

The chain couples TRBV2 to TRBJ2-3; D is ambiguous. Trimming took off 2 bases at V and 3 bases at J, with 9 bases between the two ends. The CDR3 runs 14 residues. Germline CDR1 and CDR2: SNHLY and FYNNEI. The DNA of the CDR3 is TGTGCCAGCAGTGAAAAGAGCGAAACAGATACGCAGTATTTT. Translating it yields CASSEKSETDTQYF.

The chain links TRBV19 to TRBJ1-5, with 8 bases that match TRBD1. V dropped 2 bases and J dropped 1; count of bases not matched to a gene: 10. Germline V gene data show CDR1 as LNHDA and CDR2 as SQIVND (reference sequence). The CDR3 is 18 residues long. Here the CDR3 DNA reads TGTGCCAGTAGTATATACCGAGGACAGGGAGGGAGCAATCAGCCCCAGCATTTT. Protein sequence: CASSIYRGQGGSNQPQHF. Filled out from reference TRBV19 and TRBJ1-5, the complete variable domain reads DGGITQSPKYLFRKEGQNVTLSCEQNLNHDAMYWYRQDPGQGLRLIYYSQIVNDFQKGDIAEGYSVSREKKESFPLTVTSAQKNPTAFYLCASSIYRGQGGSNQPQHFGDGTRLSIL.

V usage is TRBV4-2 and J usage is TRBJ1-3, with D unclear. The CDR3 totals 16 residues. Deletions cut 0 bases from V and 1 base from J, with 10 bases between. Germline V CDR1 and CDR2: LGHNA, YNFKEQ. The CDR3 here is CASSQDLPRSGNTIYF. The CDR3 bases are TGTGCCAGCAGCCAAGATCTCCCAAGATCTGGAAACACCATATATTTT.

Only a few counts were recorded for this clone. The chain recombines TRBV4-2 with TRBJ1-2, with unresolved D. The V and J ends lost 0 bases and 14 bases respectively, with 16 bases between them. This CDR3 comprises 13 residues. The germline V gene encodes CDR1 LGHNA and CDR2 YNFKEQ. As DNA, the CDR3 is TGTGCCAGCAGCCAAGATGTCCACGCATTGGATACCTTC. This sequence encodes CASSQDVHALDTF.